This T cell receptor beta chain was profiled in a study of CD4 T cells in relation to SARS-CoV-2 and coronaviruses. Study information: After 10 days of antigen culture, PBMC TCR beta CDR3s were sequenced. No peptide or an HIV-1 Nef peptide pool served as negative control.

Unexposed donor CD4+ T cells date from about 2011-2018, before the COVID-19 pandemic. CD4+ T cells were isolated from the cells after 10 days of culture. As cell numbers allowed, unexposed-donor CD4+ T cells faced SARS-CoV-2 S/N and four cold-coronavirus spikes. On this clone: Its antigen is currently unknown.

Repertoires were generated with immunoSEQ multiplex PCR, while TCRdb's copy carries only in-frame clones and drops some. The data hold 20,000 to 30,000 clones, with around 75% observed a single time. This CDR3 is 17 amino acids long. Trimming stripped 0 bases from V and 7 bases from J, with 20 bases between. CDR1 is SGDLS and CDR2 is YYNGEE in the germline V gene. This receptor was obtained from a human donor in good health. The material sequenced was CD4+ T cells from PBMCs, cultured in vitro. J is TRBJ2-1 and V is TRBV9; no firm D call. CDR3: CASSVVGSSGPSNEQFF. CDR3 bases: TGTGCCAGCAGCGTAGTTGGGTCTTCCGGGCCTTCAAATGAGCAGTTCTTC.